The sequence of this T cell receptor beta chain was determined in a study of a mutant IDH1 vaccine in newly diagnosed glioma. The wider study: The initiation of vaccination occurred 4-6 weeks after radiotherapy alone, or with temozolomide cycles.

Time point reported: week 35, safety follow-up. Vaccination comprised doses that each held 300 ug of mutant IDH1 20-mer peptide, plus topical imiquimod. This CDR3 spans 14 amino acids. Germline V gives CDR1 SGHDN, CDR2 FVKESK. V gave up 1 base and J gave up 3 bases, with 6 bases separating them. Concerning this clone itself: Its matching antigen is unknown.

The protocol was immunoSEQ multiplex PCR, while the TCRdb copy is restricted to in-frame clones and leaves out a portion. The sample records 25,000 to 30,000 clones, about 76% being singletons. The chain is built from TRBV14 and TRBJ2-2, with D perhaps TRBD2 (6 bases). This TCR came from a man over 45 with glioma. The sample here was PBMCs, taken from a glioma patient whose treatment included an IDH1 peptide vaccine. The CDR3 here is CASSQVADTGELFF. The CDR3 region has the DNA TGTGCCAGCAGCCAAGTAGCGGACACCGGGGAGCTGTTTTTT.